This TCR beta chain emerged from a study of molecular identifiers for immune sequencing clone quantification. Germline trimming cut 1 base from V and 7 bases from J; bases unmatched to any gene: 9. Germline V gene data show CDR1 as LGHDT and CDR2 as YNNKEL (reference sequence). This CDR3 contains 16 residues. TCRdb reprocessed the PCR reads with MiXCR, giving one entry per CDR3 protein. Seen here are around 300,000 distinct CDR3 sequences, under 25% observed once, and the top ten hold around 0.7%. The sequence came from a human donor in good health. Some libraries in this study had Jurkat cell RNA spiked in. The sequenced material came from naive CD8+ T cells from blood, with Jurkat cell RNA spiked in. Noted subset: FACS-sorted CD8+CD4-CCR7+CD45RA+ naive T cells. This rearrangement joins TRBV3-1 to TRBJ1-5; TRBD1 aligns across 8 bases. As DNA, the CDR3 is TGTGCCAGCAGCCAAGGTAGGCAGGGGGCCTGGCAGCCCCAGCATTTT. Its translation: CASSQGRQGAWQPQHF.